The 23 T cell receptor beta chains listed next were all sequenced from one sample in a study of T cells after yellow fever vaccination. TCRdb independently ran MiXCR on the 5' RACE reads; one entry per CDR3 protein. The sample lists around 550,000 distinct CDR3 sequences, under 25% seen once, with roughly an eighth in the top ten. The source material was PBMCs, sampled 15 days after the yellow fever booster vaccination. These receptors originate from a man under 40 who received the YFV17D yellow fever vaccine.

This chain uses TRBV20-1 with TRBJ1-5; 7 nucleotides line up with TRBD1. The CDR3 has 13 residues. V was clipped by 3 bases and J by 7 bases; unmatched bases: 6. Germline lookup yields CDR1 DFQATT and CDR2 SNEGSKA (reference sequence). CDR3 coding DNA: TGCAGTGCTAGCGAACAGGGGCCGCAGCCCCAGCATTTT. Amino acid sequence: CSASEQGPQPQHF.

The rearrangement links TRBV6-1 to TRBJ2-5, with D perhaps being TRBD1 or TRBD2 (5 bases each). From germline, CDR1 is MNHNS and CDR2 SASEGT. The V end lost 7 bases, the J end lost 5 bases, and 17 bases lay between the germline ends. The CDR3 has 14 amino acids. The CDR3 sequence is CASTSPGEGETQYF. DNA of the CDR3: TGTGCCAGCACGTCTCCAGGCGAGGGGGAGACCCAGTACTTC.

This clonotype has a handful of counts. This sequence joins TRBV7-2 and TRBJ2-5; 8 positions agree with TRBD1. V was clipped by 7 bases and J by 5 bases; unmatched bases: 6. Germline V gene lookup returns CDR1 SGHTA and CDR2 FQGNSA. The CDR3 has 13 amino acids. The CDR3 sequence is CASTLQGAETQYF. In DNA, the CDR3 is TGTGCCAGCACCCTCCAGGGGGCGGAGACCCAGTACTTC.

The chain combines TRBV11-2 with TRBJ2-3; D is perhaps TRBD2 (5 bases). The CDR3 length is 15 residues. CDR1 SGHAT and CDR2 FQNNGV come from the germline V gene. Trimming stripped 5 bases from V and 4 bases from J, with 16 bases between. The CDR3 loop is CASSGVGSPADTQYF. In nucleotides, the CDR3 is TGTGCCAGCAGCGGGGTAGGGAGCCCCGCAGATACGCAGTATTTT.

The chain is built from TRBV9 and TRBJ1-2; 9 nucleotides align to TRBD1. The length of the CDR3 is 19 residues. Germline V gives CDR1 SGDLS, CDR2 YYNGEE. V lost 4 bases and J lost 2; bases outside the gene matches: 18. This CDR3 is CASSSRYIPGQGNNYGYTF. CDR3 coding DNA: TGTGCCAGCAGCTCTCGCTATATTCCGGGACAGGGTAACAACTATGGCTACACCTTC.

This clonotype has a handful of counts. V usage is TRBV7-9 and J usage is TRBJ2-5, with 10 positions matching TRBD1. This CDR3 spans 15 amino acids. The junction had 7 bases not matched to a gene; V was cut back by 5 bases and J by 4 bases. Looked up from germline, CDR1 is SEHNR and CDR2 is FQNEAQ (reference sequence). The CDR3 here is CASSMDRGGRETQYF. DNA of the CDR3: TGTGCCAGCAGCATGGACAGGGGGGGTCGAGAGACCCAGTACTTC.

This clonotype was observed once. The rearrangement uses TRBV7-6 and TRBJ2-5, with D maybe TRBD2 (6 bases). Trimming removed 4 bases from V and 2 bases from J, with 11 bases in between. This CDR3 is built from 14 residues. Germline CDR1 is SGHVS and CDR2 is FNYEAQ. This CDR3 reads CASSSVGGQETQYF. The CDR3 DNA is TGTGCCAGCAGCTCCGTCGGGGGACAAGAGACCCAGTACTTC.

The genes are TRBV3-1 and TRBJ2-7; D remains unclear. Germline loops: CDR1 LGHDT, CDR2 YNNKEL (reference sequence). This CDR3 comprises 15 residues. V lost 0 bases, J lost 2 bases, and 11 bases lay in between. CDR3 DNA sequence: TGTGCCAGCAGCCAAGATCTCCGGGTGGCCTACGAGCAGTACTTC. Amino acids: CASSQDLRVAYEQYF.

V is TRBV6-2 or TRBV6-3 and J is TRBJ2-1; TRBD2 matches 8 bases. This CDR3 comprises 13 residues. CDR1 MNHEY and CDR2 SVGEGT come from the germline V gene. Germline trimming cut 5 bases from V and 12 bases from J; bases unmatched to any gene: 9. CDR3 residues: CASSAGTRGVQFF. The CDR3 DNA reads TGTGCCAGCAGTGCCGGGACTAGGGGGGTGCAGTTCTTC.

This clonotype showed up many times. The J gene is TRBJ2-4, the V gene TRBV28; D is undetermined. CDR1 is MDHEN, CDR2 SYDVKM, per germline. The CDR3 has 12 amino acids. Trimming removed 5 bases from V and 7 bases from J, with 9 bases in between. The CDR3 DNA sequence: TGTGCCAGCAGTATCCCCGGGAACATTCAGTACTTC. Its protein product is CASSIPGNIQYF.

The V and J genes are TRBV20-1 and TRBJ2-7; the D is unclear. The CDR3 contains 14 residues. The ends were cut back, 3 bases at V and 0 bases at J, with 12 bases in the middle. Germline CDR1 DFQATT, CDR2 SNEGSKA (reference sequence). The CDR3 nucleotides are TGCAGTGCTAGCGTTAGGGAAGGCTCCTACGAGCAGTACTTC. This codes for CSASVREGSYEQYF.

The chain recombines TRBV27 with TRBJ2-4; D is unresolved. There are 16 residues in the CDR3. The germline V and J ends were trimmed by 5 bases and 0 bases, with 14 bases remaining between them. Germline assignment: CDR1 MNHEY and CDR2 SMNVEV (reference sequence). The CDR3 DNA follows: TGTGCCAGCAGTACCGTGGCGGTACTAGCCAAAAACATTCAGTACTTC. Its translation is CASSTVAVLAKNIQYF.

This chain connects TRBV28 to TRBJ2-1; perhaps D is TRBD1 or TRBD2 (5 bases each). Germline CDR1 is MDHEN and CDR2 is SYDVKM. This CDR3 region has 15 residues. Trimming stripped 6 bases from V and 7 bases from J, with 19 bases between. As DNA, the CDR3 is TGTGCCAGCAGACCGGGACGGATGAGACGTAATGAGCAGTTCTTC. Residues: CASRPGRMRRNEQFF. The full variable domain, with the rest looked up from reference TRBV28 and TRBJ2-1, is DVKVTQSSRYLVKRTGEKVFLECVQDMDHENMFWYRQDPGLGLRLIYFSYDVKMKEKGDIPEGYSVSREKKERFSLILESASTNQTSMYLCASRPGRMRRNEQFFGPGTRLTVL.

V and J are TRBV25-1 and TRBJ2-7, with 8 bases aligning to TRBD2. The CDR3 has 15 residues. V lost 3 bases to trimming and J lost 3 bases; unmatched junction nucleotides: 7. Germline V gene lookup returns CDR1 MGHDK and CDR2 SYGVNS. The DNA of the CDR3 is TGTGCCAGCAGTGAGCGGGGACTAGGGGACTACGAGCAGTACTTC. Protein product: CASSERGLGDYEQYF.

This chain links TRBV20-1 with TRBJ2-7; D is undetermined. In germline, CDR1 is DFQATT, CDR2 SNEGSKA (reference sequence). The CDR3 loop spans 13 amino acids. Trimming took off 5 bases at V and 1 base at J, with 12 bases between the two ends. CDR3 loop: CSAEPGRSYEQYF. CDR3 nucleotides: TGCAGTGCTGAACCAGGTCGGTCCTACGAGCAGTACTTC.

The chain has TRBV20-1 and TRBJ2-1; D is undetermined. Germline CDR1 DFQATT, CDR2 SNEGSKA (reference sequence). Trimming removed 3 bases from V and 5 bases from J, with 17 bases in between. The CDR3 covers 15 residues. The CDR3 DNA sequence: TGCAGTGCTAGGGCGGCTCACCTTTTAGACAATGAGCAGTTCTTC. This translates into CSARAAHLLDNEQFF.

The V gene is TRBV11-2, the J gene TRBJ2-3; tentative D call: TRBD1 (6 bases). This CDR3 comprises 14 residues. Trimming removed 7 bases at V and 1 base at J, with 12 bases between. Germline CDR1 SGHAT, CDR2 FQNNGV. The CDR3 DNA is TGTGCCAGCATCACAGGGTTGGGCACAGATACGCAGTATTTT. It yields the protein CASITGLGTDTQYF.

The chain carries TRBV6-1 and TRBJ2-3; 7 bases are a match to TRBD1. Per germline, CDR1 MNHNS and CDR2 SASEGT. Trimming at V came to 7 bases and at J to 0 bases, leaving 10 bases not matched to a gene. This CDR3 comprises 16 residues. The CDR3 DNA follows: TGTGCCAGCACCCCCCTCGGGACAGCTAGCACAGATACGCAGTATTTT. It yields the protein CASTPLGTASTDTQYF.

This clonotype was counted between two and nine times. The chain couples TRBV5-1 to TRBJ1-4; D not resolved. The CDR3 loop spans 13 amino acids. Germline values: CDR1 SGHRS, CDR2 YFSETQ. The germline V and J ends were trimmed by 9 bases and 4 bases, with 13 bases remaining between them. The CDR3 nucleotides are TGCGCCACCTCCACCGACGGTAATGAAAAACTGTTTTTT. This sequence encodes CATSTDGNEKLFF.

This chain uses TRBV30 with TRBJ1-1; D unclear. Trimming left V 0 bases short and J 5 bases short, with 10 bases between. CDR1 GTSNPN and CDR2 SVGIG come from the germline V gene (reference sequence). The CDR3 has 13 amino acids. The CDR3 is CAWSVGLGTEAFF. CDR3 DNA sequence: TGTGCCTGGAGTGTGGGCCTGGGGACTGAAGCTTTCTTT.

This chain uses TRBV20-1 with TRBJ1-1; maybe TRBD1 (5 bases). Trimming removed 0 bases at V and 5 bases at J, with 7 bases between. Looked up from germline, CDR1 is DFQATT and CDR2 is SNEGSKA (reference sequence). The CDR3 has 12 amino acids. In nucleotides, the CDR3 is TGCAGTGCTAGAGATGGGGGGACTGAAGCTTTCTTT. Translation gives CSARDGGTEAFF.

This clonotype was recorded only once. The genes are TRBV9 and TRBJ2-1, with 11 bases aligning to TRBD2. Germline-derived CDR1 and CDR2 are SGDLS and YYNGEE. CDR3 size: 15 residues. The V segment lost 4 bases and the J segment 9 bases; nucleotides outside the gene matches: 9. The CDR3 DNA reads TGTGCCAGCAGCCACCTACTAGCGGGAGAGAGTGAGCAGTTCTTC. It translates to CASSHLLAGESEQFF.

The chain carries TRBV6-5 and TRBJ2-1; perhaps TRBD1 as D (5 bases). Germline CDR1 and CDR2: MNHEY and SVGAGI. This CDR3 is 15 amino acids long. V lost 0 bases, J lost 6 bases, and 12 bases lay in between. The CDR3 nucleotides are TGTGCCAGCAGTTACTCGATCTATAGGGGCAATGAGCAGTTCTTC. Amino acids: CASSYSIYRGNEQFF.